This T cell receptor beta chain was captured by sequencing in a study of blood T cell repertoires in COVID-19. Turning to the study itself: COVID-19 samples collected from the United States, Italy and Spain covered acute and convalescent phases. T cells, B-cell-depleted T cells, or PBMCs supplied cDNA or gDNA.

V shed 6 bases and J shed 10 bases, with 9 bases lying between them. Germline V lookup: CDR1 SNHLY, CDR2 FYNNEI. The CDR3 is made up of 10 amino acids. In the study's own analysis: Reference gene primer amplification gave estimated nucleated cell counts. Produced via immunoSEQ multiplex PCR; TCRdb's table is partial and in-frame only. For V, J and clone size, that table is used; D and trimming come from the DNA. This sample has 250,000 to 300,000 clones, with 81% found just once. The sequencing input was peripheral blood. The source is a woman in her sixties or seventies with active or convalescent COVID-19. The chain employs TRBV2 and TRBJ1-1, with no clear D. Here the CDR3 reads CASSGVAAFF. DNA for the CDR3: TGTGCCAGCAGCGGAGTGGCAGCTTTCTTT.